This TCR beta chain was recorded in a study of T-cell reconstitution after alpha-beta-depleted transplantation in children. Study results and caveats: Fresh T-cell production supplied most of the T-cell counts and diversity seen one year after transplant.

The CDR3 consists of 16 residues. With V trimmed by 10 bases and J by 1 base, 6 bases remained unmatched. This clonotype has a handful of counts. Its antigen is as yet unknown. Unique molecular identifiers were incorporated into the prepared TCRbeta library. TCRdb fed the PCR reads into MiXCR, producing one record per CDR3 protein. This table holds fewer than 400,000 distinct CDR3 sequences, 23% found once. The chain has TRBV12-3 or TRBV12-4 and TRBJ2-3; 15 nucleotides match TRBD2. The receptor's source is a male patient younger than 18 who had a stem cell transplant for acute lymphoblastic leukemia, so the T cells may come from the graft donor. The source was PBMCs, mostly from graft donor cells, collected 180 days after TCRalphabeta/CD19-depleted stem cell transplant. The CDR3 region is CAIRTSGRDGTDTQYF. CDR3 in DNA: TGTGCCATCCGGACTAGCGGGAGGGATGGCACAGATACGCAGTATTTT.